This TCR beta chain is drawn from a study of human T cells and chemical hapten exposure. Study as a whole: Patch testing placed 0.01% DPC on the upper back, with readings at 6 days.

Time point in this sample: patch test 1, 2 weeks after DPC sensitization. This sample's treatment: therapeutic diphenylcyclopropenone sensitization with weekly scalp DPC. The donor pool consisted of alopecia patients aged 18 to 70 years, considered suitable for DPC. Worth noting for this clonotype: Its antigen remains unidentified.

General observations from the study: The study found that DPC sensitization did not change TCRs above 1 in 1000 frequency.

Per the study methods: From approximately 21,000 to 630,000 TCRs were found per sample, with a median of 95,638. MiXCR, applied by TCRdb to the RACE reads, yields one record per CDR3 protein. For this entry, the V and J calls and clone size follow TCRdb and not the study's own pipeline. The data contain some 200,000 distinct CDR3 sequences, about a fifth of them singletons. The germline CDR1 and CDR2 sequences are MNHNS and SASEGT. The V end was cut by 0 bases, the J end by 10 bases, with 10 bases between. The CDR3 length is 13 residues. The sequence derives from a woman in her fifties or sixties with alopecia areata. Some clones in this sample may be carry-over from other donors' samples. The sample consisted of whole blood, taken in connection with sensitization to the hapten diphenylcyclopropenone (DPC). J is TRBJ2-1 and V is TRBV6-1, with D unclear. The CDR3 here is CASSEAAIKEQFF. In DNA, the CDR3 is TGTGCCAGCAGTGAAGCAGCAATCAAGGAGCAGTTCTTC.